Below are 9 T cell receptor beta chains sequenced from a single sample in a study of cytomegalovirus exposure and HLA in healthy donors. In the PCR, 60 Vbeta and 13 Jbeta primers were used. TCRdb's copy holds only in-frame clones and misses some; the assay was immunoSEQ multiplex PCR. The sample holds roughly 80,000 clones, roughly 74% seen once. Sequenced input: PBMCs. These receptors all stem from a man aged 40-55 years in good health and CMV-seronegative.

The CDR3 bases are TGTGCCTGGAGCCCTGGGGGGAATCAGCCCCAGCATTTT. Translated: CAWSPGGNQPQHF. The gene calls are TRBV30 and TRBJ1-5; possibly TRBD1 for D (5 bases). Germline loops: CDR1 GTSNPN, CDR2 SVGIG (reference sequence). The V end lost 3 bases, the J end lost 4 bases, and 10 bases lay between the germline ends. The CDR3 runs 13 residues.

CDR3 DNA sequence: TGTGCCAGTAGTATGCTGGCAGAAACTGAAGCTTTCTTT. It is translated as CASSMLAETEAFF. The gene calls are TRBV19 and TRBJ1-1; no firm D call. In germline, CDR1 is LNHDA, CDR2 SQIVND (reference sequence). V was trimmed by 3 bases and J by 5 bases, leaving 10 bases between them. The CDR3 runs to 13 residues.

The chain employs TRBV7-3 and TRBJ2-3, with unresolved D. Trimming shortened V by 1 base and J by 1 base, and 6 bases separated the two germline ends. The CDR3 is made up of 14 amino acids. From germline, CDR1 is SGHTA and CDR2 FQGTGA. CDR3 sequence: CASSLRLGTDTQYF. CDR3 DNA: TGTGCCAGCAGCTTAAGGCTAGGCACAGATACGCAGTATTTT.

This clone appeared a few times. This chain's CDR3 is CASSQEPGTGGTEAFF. The CDR3 nucleotides are TGCGCCAGCAGCCAAGAGCCCGGGACAGGGGGCACTGAAGCTTTCTTT. The chain links TRBV4-1 to TRBJ1-1; 11 nucleotides agree with TRBD1. The V and J ends lost 0 bases and 4 bases, in that order; junction bases with no gene match: 4. Germline V lookup: CDR1 MGHRA, CDR2 YSYEKL. The CDR3 spans 16 residues.

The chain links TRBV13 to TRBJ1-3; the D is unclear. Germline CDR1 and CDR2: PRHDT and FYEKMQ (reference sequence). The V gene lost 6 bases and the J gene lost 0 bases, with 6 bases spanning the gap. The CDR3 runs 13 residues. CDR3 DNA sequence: TGTGCCAGCAGGAGGTACTCTGGAAACACCATATATTTT. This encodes CASRRYSGNTIYF.

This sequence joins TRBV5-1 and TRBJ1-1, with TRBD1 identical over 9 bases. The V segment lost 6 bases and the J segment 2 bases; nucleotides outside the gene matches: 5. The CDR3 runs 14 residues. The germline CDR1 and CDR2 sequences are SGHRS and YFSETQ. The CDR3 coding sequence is TGCGCCAGCAAGGGGGACAGGGAAAACACTGAAGCTTTCTTT. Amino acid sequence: CASKGDRENTEAFF.

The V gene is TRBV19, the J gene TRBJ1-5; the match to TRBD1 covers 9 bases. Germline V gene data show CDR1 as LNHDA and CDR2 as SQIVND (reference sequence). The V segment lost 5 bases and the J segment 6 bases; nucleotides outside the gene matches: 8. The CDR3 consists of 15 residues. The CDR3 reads CASSRVQGAIQPQHF. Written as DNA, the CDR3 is TGTGCCAGTAGTCGGGTACAGGGGGCCATTCAGCCCCAGCATTTT.

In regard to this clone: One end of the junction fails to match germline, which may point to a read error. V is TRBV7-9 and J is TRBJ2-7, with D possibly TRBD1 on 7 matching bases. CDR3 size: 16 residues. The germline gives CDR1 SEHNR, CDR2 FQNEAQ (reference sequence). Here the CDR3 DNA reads TGTTCCAGCAGCTTAGCGCTAGGTCCAGGGGGGCACGAGCAGTACTTC. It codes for CSSSLALGPGGHEQYF.

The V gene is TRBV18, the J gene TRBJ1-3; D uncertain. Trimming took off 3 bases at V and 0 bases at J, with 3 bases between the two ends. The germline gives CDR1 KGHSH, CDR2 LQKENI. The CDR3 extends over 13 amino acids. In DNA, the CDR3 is TGTGCCAGCTCACCCGGCTCTGGAAACACCATATATTTT. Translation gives CASSPGSGNTIYF.